These 32 T cell receptor beta chains were all obtained from the same sample, sequenced in a study of cytomegalovirus exposure and HLA in healthy donors. Use of 60 Vbeta and 13 Jbeta primers characterized the PCR. Only in-frame clones appear in the TCRdb table, and some are missing; sequencing was by immunoSEQ multiplex PCR. This sample has 200,000 to 250,000 clones, with around 81% found just once. Material for sequencing was PBMCs. These receptor sequences come from a woman between 55 and 75 years old in good health and CMV-seropositive.

The chain recombines TRBV30 with TRBJ2-7; 7 bases are a match to TRBD1. Germline values: CDR1 GTSNPN, CDR2 SVGIG (reference sequence). This CDR3 has 12 amino acids. V shed 0 bases, J shed 6 bases, and the junction held 2 bases outside the gene matches. CDR3 loop: CAWSVRGLEQYF. Written as DNA, the CDR3 is TGTGCCTGGAGTGTAAGGGGGCTCGAGCAGTACTTC. The variable domain in full, with the rest retrieved from reference TRBV30 and TRBJ2-7, is SQTIHQWPATLVQPVGSPLSLECTVEGTSNPNLYWYRQAAGRGLQLLFYSVGIGQISSEVPQNLSASRPQDRQFILSSKKLLLSDSGFYLCAWSVRGLEQYFGPGTRLTVT.

V is TRBV10-3 and J is TRBJ2-7; 7 nucleotides match TRBD1. V lost 7 bases to trimming and J lost 1 base; unmatched junction nucleotides: 4. CDR3 size: 13 residues. The V gene's germline CDR1 is ENHRY and CDR2 SYGVKD. The CDR3 is CAIKGASSYEQYF. DNA of the CDR3: TGTGCCATCAAGGGGGCTAGTTCCTACGAGCAGTACTTC.

The genes are TRBV27 and TRBJ2-1; D remains unclear. This CDR3 has 12 amino acids. V dropped 6 bases and J dropped 8 bases, with 11 bases sitting between them. Germline loops: CDR1 MNHEY, CDR2 SMNVEV (reference sequence). The CDR3 DNA reads as TGTGCCAGCAGCAGGATAGGTGATGAGCAGTTCTTC. Translation gives CASSRIGDEQFF.

This clone was picked up one time. The V gene is TRBV29-1, the J gene TRBJ2-7, with D possibly TRBD1 on 5 matching bases. This CDR3 region has 13 residues. In germline, CDR1 is SQVTM, CDR2 ANQGSEA. The V and J ends lost 4 bases and 1 base respectively, with 11 bases between them. The CDR3 coding sequence is TGCAGCGTTGGCCAAGGACATTCCTACGAGCAGTACTTC. Translation gives CSVGQGHSYEQYF.

The gene calls are TRBV27 and TRBJ2-3; a possible D gene is TRBD1 (5 bases). V dropped 6 bases and J dropped 5 bases, with 18 bases sitting between them. The CDR3 is 15 amino acids. From germline, CDR1 is MNHEY and CDR2 SMNVEV (reference sequence). CDR3 DNA sequence: TGTGCCAGCAGCCCGACAGTGTGGATCCTAGATACGCAGTATTTT. Translating gives CASSPTVWILDTQYF.

This chain joins TRBV10-3 and TRBJ2-2, with D possibly being TRBD1 (5 bases). In germline, CDR1 is ENHRY, CDR2 SYGVKD. V lost 3 bases and J lost 3, with 14 bases in between. This CDR3 has 16 amino acids. The DNA of the CDR3 is TGTGCCATCAGTGAAATGGGGCCGAGTGACACCGGGGAGCTGTTTTTT. It specifies CAISEMGPSDTGELFF.

This clone was counted between two and nine times. V gene TRBV7-2 combines with J gene TRBJ2-3; TRBD2 matches 12 bases. This CDR3 has 16 amino acids. V was pared by 1 base and J by 4 bases, with 3 bases of the junction left unmatched. Germline CDR1 reads SGHTA; CDR2 reads FQGNSA. CDR3 residues: CASSLGLAGVADTQYF. DNA of the CDR3: TGTGCCAGCAGCTTAGGACTAGCGGGAGTGGCAGATACGCAGTATTTT.

The chain links TRBV29-1 to TRBJ2-2; 7 bases map to TRBD1. The length of the CDR3 is 13 residues. Germline lookup yields CDR1 SQVTM and CDR2 ANQGSEA. The J segment lost 6 bases and the V segment lost 5 bases, leaving 6 bases of the junction unmatched. The CDR3 protein is CSVLNRGSGELFF. CDR3 nucleotide sequence: TGCAGCGTTCTCAACAGGGGATCCGGGGAGCTGTTTTTT.

This clone was observed once. J is TRBJ2-1 and V is TRBV6-6; TRBD2 might be the D (5 bases). The CDR3 is 16 residues long. Germline CDR1 reads MNHNY; CDR2 reads SVGAGI (reference sequence). The CDR3 here is CAVRAGLGSSYNEQFF. The CDR3 nucleotides read TGTGCGGTGCGGGCTGGCTTGGGGAGCTCCTACAATGAGCAGTTCTTC.

The chain is built from TRBV7-2 and TRBJ1-2, with D hard to call. Deletions cut 1 base from V and 1 base from J, with 7 bases between. Germline values: CDR1 SGHTA, CDR2 FQGNSA. This CDR3 has 14 residues. CDR3 nucleotides: TGTGCCAGCAGCTTAGTTACAAGTAACTATGGCTACACCTTC. This codes for CASSLVTSNYGYTF.

The chain combines TRBV27 with TRBJ2-2; D perhaps matches TRBD1 (5 bases). The germline gives CDR1 MNHEY, CDR2 SMNVEV (reference sequence). The CDR3 has 15 amino acids. The germline V and J ends were trimmed by 3 bases and 0 bases, with 8 bases remaining between them. This chain's CDR3 is CASSLSTANTGELFF. The CDR3 DNA sequence: TGTGCCAGCAGTTTGTCGACAGCGAACACCGGGGAGCTGTTTTTT.

V gene TRBV7-3 combines with J gene TRBJ1-5; D remains ambiguous. V was shortened by 5 bases and J by 4 bases, with 9 bases between the two germline ends. This CDR3 has 13 amino acids. Germline CDR1 SGHTA, CDR2 FQGTGA. The CDR3 nucleotides read TGTGCCAGCAGCCAATCCCGGAATCAGCCCCAGCATTTT. This codes for CASSQSRNQPQHF.

The chain couples TRBV19 to TRBJ2-5, with 8 nucleotides matching TRBD2. Trimming cost V 4 bases and J 5 bases; bases outside gene matches: 9. CDR3 size: 15 residues. Per the germline V gene, CDR1 is LNHDA and CDR2 is SQIVND (reference sequence). The CDR3 nucleotides read TGTGCCAGTAGTACCGTTAGCGGGACTCGGGAGACCCAGTACTTC. It is translated as CASSTVSGTRETQYF. Full variable domain (missing parts from reference TRBV19 and TRBJ2-5): DGGITQSPKYLFRKEGQNVTLSCEQNLNHDAMYWYRQDPGQGLRLIYYSQIVNDFQKGDIAEGYSVSREKKESFPLTVTSAQKNPTAFYLCASSTVSGTRETQYFGPGTRLLVL.

The chain couples TRBV29-1 to TRBJ2-7, with 8 bases lining up with TRBD2. Germline loops: CDR1 SQVTM, CDR2 ANQGSEA. V shed 5 bases, J shed 5 bases, and the junction held 5 bases outside the gene matches. This CDR3 is built from 12 residues. CDR3 loop: CSVSGTSHEQYF. CDR3 DNA sequence: TGCAGCGTTTCCGGGACTAGTCACGAGCAGTACTTC.

This clone was counted a few times. The chain joins TRBV28 to TRBJ1-5, with D possibly being TRBD1 (6 bases). Germline V gene sequence: CDR1 MDHEN, CDR2 SYDVKM. V lost 3 bases and J lost 2, with 14 bases in between. The CDR3 spans 16 residues. The CDR3 here is CASSFSGTRGNQPQHF. The CDR3, as DNA: TGTGCCAGCAGTTTCTCCGGGACACGGGGCAATCAGCCCCAGCATTTT.

The V and J genes are TRBV7-6 and TRBJ2-1; 10 bases map to TRBD2. V was clipped by 0 bases and J by 3 bases; unmatched bases: 5. CDR1 is SGHVS, CDR2 FNYEAQ, per germline. This CDR3 is built from 17 residues. CDR3 bases: TGTGCCAGCAGCTTAGCGGCTAGCGGGAGTCTCTACAATGAGCAGTTCTTC. This gives the protein CASSLAASGSLYNEQFF. The full variable domain, in which reference TRBV7-6 and TRBJ2-1 provide the parts outside the CDR3, is GAGVSQSPRYKVTKRGQDVALRCDPISGHVSLYWYRQALGQGPEFLTYFNYEAQQDKSGLPNDRFSAERPEGSISTLTIQRTEQRDSAMYRCASSLAASGSLYNEQFFGPGTRLTVL.

This chain uses TRBV6-5 with TRBJ1-1; 7 bases align to TRBD1. Germline V gene sequence: CDR1 MNHEY, CDR2 SVGAGI. This CDR3 contains 16 residues. The J segment lost 1 base and the V segment lost 2 bases, leaving 7 bases of the junction unmatched. The CDR3 protein is CASSYGDSPGNTEAFF. The DNA of the CDR3 is TGTGCCAGCAGTTACGGGGACAGCCCCGGGAACACTGAAGCTTTCTTT.

The genes are TRBV12-5 and TRBJ2-2; 8 bases line up with TRBD1. Germline V gene sequence: CDR1 LGHNT, CDR2 FRNRAP. Trimming removed 5 bases from V and 1 base from J; junction bases left unmatched: 3. This CDR3 is built from 15 residues. This chain's CDR3 is CASGDGQGNTGELFF. CDR3 nucleotide sequence: TGTGCTAGTGGTGACGGACAGGGGAACACCGGGGAGCTGTTTTTT.

The rearrangement joins TRBV6-1 to TRBJ1-1; 10 bases are shared with TRBD1. The CDR3 totals 13 residues. V lost 4 bases and J lost 6; bases outside the gene matches: 2. Looked up from germline, CDR1 is MNHNS and CDR2 is SASEGT. The chain's CDR3 is CASSGDRGSEAFF. The CDR3 DNA is TGTGCCAGCAGTGGGGACAGGGGTTCTGAAGCTTTCTTT.

This rearrangement joins TRBV12-5 to TRBJ2-5, with 10 nucleotides matching TRBD2. Per germline, CDR1 LGHNT and CDR2 FRNRAP. CDR3 size: 14 residues. V was pared by 3 bases and J by 4 bases, with 2 bases of the junction left unmatched. The CDR3 DNA reads as TGTGCTAGTGGTTTAGCGGGAGGGGTAGAGACCCAGTACTTC. Translating it yields CASGLAGGVETQYF. Full variable domain (remainder filled in from reference TRBV12-5 and TRBJ2-5): DARVTQTPRHKVTEMGQEVTMRCQPILGHNTVFWYRQTMMQGLELLAYFRNRAPLDDSGMPKDRFSAEMPDATLATLKIQPSEPRDSAVYFCASGLAGGVETQYFGPGTRLLVL.

There are a few counts of this clone. The rearrangement links TRBV29-1 to TRBJ1-4; 7 bases align to TRBD1. This CDR3 is built from 14 residues. CDR1 SQVTM and CDR2 ANQGSEA come from the germline V gene. V lost 5 bases to trimming and J lost 3 bases; unmatched junction nucleotides: 6. Written as DNA, the CDR3 is TGCAGCGTTCAGACGGGACAGTCTAATGAAAAACTGTTTTTT. This codes for CSVQTGQSNEKLFF.

The chain carries TRBV9 and TRBJ2-7, with D unresolved. V was shortened by 1 base and J by 0 bases, with 8 bases between the two germline ends. Germline V gives CDR1 SGDLS, CDR2 YYNGEE. The CDR3 contains 14 residues. DNA of the CDR3: TGTGCCAGCAGCGTAACAGATATCTCCTACGAGCAGTACTTC. Translation: CASSVTDISYEQYF.

This rearrangement joins TRBV28 to TRBJ2-7; 9 bases are a match to TRBD1. The CDR3 has 16 residues. Per the germline V gene, CDR1 is MDHEN and CDR2 is SYDVKM. J gave up 4 bases and V 3 bases, and 10 bases lay outside the gene matches. The DNA for the CDR3 is TGTGCCAGCAGTTTGGGCTCACAGGGGGCGCGGTACGAGCAGTACTTC. Translated: CASSLGSQGARYEQYF.

The chain links TRBV28 to TRBJ1-2, with D possibly being TRBD1 (5 bases). The CDR3 has 14 residues. Trimming took 7 bases from V and 0 from J, leaving 12 bases between them. Germline CDR1 is MDHEN and CDR2 is SYDVKM. The CDR3 DNA follows: TGTGCCAGCAAAACCCAGACAGCTAACTATGGCTACACCTTC. This translates into CASKTQTANYGYTF.

This clone has just a few counts. The chain carries TRBV19 and TRBJ2-5; either TRBD1 or TRBD2 may supply D (5 bases each). This CDR3 comprises 12 residues. V was pared by 10 bases and J by 5 bases, with 14 bases between. Germline V CDR1 and CDR2: LNHDA, SQIVND (reference sequence). Here the CDR3 DNA reads TGTGCCACTAGACAGTCGGGGGAGACCCAGTACTTC. It yields the protein CATRQSGETQYF.

The chain combines TRBV7-9 with TRBJ1-1; tentatively, D is TRBD1 (6 bases). CDR3 size: 16 residues. The germline gives CDR1 SEHNR, CDR2 FQNEAQ (reference sequence). The V end lost 0 bases, the J end lost 5 bases, and 16 bases lay between the germline ends. CDR3 sequence reads: CASSLAGGQGRTEAFF. The CDR3 DNA reads TGTGCCAGCAGCTTAGCGGGGGGGCAGGGGAGGACTGAAGCTTTCTTT.

The chain employs TRBV21-1 and TRBJ2-7; the tabulated D call, TRBD2, remains unverified against the DNA. TRBV21-1 is an annotated pseudogene. This CDR3 comprises 14 residues. The CDR3 coding sequence is TGTGCCAGCAGGCCTATGGACTGCCCCTACGAGCAGTACTTC. Amino acids: CASRPMDCPYEQYF.

This clone appeared a few times. The rearrangement joins TRBV7-9 to TRBJ2-3, with D possibly TRBD2 on 5 matching bases. In germline, CDR1 is SEHNR, CDR2 FQNEAQ (reference sequence). The CDR3 totals 12 residues. V was pared by 11 bases and J by 0 bases, with 9 bases between. The CDR3, as DNA: TGTGCCGGACGGACTAGCACAGATACGCAGTATTTT. Its translation is CAGRTSTDTQYF.

On this clone itself: Other nucleotide sequences from this sample produce the same CDR3. The rearrangement links TRBV5-1 to TRBJ2-5, with 11 bases that match TRBD1. Trimming removed 4 bases from V and 2 bases from J; junction bases left unmatched: 4. The CDR3 contains 15 residues. Looked up from germline, CDR1 is SGHRS and CDR2 is YFSETQ. The CDR3 reads CASSLGDRGQETQYF. In DNA form, the CDR3 reads TGCGCCAGCAGCCTTGGGGACAGGGGGCAAGAGACCCAGTACTTC.

This sequence joins TRBV29-1 and TRBJ2-2; 12 bases are shared with TRBD2. The ends lost 7 bases at V and 3 bases at J; junction bases unmatched: 15. The CDR3 covers 18 residues. Germline V gene data show CDR1 as SQVTM and CDR2 as ANQGSEA. The chain's CDR3 is CSAISYGLAGIDTGELFF. CDR3 sequence (DNA): TGCAGCGCTATCTCTTACGGACTAGCGGGAATCGACACCGGGGAGCTGTTTTTT.

This rearrangement joins TRBV7-6 to TRBJ2-5; 9 nucleotides agree with TRBD1. J lost 2 bases, V lost 2 bases, and 3 bases had no gene match. Germline V gives CDR1 SGHVS, CDR2 FNYEAQ. This CDR3 has 15 amino acids. Here the CDR3 reads CASSLTGTGQETQYF. In DNA, the CDR3 is TGTGCCAGCAGCTTAACAGGGACAGGGCAAGAGACCCAGTACTTC.

The CDR3 is CASSVGSGQFF. CDR3 coding DNA: TGTGCCAGCAGCGTCGGTTCAGGGCAGTTCTTC. The rearrangement joins TRBV9 to TRBJ2-1; D remains unclear. V was pared by 2 bases and J by 12 bases, with 9 bases between. The CDR3 is 11 residues long. Germline CDR1 and CDR2: SGDLS and YYNGEE.